This entry concerns a single T cell receptor beta chain. The target antigen is unknown. CDR3 size: 16 residues. Between the trimmed V and J ends, which lost 0 bases and 2 bases, there was a span of 11 bases. Germline V CDR1 and CDR2: KGHSH, LQKENI. The data derive from a study of shared clonotypes between healthy human individuals. General study results and limits: Sample collection involved blood only; tissue repertoires are likely different. Compared with clonotypes that all four donors shared, non-shared clonotypes had lower generation probabilities.

It was across several immunoSEQ plates that each subset's genomic DNA was evenly split. Measured with immunoSEQ multiplex PCR; TCRdb has only the in-frame clones, and not every one. The sample has approximately 1,000,000 clones, 70% to 85% seen once. This chain uses TRBV18 with TRBJ2-1; a weak D match, TRBD1 (5 bases). Sequences were obtained from memory CD4+ T cells from PBMCs. Subset reported: CD45RA-negative fraction. This clonotype was obtained from a man in his late teens or twenties in good health. Some clones in this sample may be carry-over from other donors' samples. CDR3 in amino acids: CASSPPTLGAYNEQFF. CDR3 nucleotides: TGTGCCAGCTCACCACCGACCCTAGGGGCCTACAATGAGCAGTTCTTC.